This TCR beta chain was sequenced in a study of CD8+ T cells in alopecia areata. Across the study: A regimen of oral tofacitinib, 5 to 10 mg twice daily, was given to treated patients.

This CDR3 region has 14 residues. Germline loops: CDR1 MNHEY, CDR2 SMNVEV (reference sequence). Deletions cut 0 bases from V and 0 bases from J, with 5 bases between. As concerns this clone: The antigen remains unidentified.

Study-level findings and limits: Throughout tofacitinib, many expanded lesional clones continued to persist in scalp and blood.

cDNA reverse transcribed from extracted RNA served as the sequencing template. Data came from immunoSEQ multiplex PCR; TCRdb stores just in-frame clones and leaves some out. Of roughly 180,000 clones listed, approximately 49% are singletons. Treatment: oral pan-JAK inhibitor, 5-10 mg twice daily. The sequencing here drew on CD8+ T cells sorted from blood, taken at week 52, from a patient treated with tofacitinib. V is TRBV27 and J is TRBJ1-1; D is ambiguous. The TCR comes from a human donor with alopecia areata. CDR3 sequence (DNA): TGTGCCAGCAGTTTATCGGATATGAACACTGAAGCTTTCTTT. This encodes CASSLSDMNTEAFF.